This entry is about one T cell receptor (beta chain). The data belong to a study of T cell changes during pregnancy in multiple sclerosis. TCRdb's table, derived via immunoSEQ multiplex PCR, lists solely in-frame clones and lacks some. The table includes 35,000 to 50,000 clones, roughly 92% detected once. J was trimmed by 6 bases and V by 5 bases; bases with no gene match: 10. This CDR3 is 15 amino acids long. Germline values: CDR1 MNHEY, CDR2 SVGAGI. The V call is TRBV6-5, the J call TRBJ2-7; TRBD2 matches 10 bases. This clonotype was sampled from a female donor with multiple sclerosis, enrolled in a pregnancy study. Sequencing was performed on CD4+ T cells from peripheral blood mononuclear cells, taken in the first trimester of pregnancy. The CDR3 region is CASSTLAGALGEQYF. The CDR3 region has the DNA TGTGCCAGCAGTACCCTAGCGGGGGCCTTAGGCGAGCAGTACTTC.